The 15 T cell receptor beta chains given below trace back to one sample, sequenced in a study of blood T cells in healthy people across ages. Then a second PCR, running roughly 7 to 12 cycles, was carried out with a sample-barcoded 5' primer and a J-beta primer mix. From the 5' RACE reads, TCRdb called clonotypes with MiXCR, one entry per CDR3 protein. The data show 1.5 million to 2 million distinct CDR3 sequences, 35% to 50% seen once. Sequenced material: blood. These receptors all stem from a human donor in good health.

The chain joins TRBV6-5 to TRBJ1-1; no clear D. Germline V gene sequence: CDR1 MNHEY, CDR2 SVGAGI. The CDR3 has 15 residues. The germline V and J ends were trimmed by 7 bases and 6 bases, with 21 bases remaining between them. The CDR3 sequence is CASTDSGADYAEAFF. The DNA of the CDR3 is TGTGCCAGCACTGACTCGGGAGCCGATTACGCTGAAGCTTTCTTT.

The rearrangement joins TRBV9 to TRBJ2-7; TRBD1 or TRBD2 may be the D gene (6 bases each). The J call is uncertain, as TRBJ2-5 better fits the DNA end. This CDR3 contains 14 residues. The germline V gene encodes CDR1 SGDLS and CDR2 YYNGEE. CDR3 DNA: TGTGCCAGCAGCGTAGGTGGGGGGCTGGAGACCCAGTACTTC. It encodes CASSVGGGLETQYF.

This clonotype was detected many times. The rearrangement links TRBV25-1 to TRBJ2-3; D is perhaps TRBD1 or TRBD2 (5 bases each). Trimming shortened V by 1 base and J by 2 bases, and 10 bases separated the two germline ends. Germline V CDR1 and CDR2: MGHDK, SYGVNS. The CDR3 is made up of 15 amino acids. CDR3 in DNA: TGTGCCAGCAGTGAATCAGGGAGATCCACAGATACGCAGTATTTT. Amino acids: CASSESGRSTDTQYF.

The CDR3 DNA reads as TGTGCCAGCAGCAAACCGGGACAGGGGATCAATGAGCAGTTCTTC. Translation: CASSKPGQGINEQFF. J is TRBJ2-1 and V is TRBV4-2; the match to TRBD1 covers 10 bases. The CDR3 loop spans 15 amino acids. Germline trimming cut 5 bases from V and 6 bases from J; bases unmatched to any gene: 7. CDR1 is LGHNA and CDR2 is YNFKEQ in the germline V gene.

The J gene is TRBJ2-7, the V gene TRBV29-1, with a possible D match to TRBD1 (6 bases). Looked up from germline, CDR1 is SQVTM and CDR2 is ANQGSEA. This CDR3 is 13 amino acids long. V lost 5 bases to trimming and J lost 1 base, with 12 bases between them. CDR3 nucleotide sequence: TGCAGCGTTTCCGGACAGTCTTCCTACGAGCAGTACTTC. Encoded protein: CSVSGQSSYEQYF.

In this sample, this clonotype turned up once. DNA of the CDR3: TGTGCCAGCAGCCCCTCGTATGGCTACGAGCAGTACTTC. This sequence encodes CASSPSYGYEQYF. The genes are TRBV7-2 and TRBJ2-7; D is uncertain. The CDR3 is 13 residues long. The V and J ends lost 5 bases and 3 bases respectively, with 11 bases between them. CDR1 is SGHTA, CDR2 FQGNSA, per germline. Full variable domain (outside the CDR3, taken from reference TRBV7-2 and TRBJ2-7): GAGVSQSPSNKVTEKGKDVELRCDPISGHTALYWYRQSLGQGLEFLIYFQGNSAPDKSGLPSDRFSAERTGGSVSTLTIQRTQQEDSAVYLCASSPSYGYEQYFGPGTRLTVT.

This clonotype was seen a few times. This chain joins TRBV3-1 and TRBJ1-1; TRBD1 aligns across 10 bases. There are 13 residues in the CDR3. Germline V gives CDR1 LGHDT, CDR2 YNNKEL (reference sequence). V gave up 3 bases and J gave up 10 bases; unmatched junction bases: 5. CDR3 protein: CASSQRTGGGAFF. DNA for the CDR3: TGTGCCAGCAGCCAGCGGACAGGGGGAGGAGCTTTCTTT. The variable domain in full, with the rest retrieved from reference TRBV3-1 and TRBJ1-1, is DTAVSQTPKYLVTQMGNDKSIKCEQNLGHDTMYWYKQDSKKFLKIMFSYNNKELIINETVPNRFSPKSPDKAHLNLHINSLELGDSAVYFCASSQRTGGGAFFGQGTRLTVV.

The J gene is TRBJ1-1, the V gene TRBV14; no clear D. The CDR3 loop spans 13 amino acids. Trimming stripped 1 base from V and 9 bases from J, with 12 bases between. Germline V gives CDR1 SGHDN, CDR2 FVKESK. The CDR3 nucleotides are TGTGCCAGCAGCCAAGTAGGTTCCGGTAAAGCTTTCTTT. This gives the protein CASSQVGSGKAFF.

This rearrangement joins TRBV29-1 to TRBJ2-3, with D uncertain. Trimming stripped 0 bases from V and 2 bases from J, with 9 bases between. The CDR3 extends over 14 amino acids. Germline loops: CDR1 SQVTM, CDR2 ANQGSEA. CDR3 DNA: TGCAGCGTTGAAGATTGCGGATACACAGATACGCAGTATTTT. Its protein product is CSVEDCGYTDTQYF.

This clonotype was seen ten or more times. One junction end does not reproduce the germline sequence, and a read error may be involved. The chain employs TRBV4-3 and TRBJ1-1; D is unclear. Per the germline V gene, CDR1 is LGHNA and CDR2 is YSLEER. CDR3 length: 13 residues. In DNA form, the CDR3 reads TGTGCCAGCAGCAGAGACTTGAACACTGAAGCTTTCTTT. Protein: CASSRDLNTEAFF.

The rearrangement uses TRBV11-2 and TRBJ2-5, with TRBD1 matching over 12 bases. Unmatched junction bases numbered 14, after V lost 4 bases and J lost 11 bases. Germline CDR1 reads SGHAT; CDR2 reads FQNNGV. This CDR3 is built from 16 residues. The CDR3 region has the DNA TGTGCCAGCAGCTCCTACGGGACAGGGGGCTCTCCGGAGCAGTACTTC. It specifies CASSSYGTGGSPEQYF. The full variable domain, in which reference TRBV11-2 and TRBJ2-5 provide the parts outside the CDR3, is EAGVAQSPRYKIIEKRQSVAFWCNPISGHATLYWYQQILGQGPKLLIQFQNNGVVDDSQLPKDRFSAERLKGVDSTLKIQPAKLEDSAVYLCASSSYGTGGSPEQYFGPGTRLLVL.

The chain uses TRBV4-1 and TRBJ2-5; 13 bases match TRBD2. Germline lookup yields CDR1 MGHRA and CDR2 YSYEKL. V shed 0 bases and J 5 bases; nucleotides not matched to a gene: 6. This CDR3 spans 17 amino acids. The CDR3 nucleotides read TGCGCCAGCAGCCAAGAAGGCCTACTAGCGGGGGGGGAGACCCAGTACTTC. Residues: CASSQEGLLAGGETQYF.

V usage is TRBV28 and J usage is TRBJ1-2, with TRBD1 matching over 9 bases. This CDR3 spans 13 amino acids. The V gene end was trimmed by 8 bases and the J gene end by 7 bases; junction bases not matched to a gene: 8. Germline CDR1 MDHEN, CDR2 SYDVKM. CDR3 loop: CASVQGQGLGYTF. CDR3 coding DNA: TGTGCCAGCGTACAAGGACAGGGGCTTGGCTACACCTTC.

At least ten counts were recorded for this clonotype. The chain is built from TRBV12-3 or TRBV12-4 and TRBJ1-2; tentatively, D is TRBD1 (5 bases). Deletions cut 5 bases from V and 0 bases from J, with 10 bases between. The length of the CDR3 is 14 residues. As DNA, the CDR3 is TGTGCCAGCAGTCTGACAGTGTCTAACTATGGCTACACCTTC. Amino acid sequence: CASSLTVSNYGYTF.

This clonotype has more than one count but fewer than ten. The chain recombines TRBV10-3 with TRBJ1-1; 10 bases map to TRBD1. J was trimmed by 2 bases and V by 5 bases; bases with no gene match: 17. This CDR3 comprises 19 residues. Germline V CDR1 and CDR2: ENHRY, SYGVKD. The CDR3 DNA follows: TGTGCCATCAGTACTCTACAAAAGACAGGGGGCGCATTCAACACTGAAGCTTTCTTT. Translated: CAISTLQKTGGAFNTEAFF.